Described below is a single T cell receptor (beta chain) sequence and its context. The antigen this receptor binds is unknown. Base qualities are not provided; no much larger clone lies one nucleotide away. Counted from cysteine to phenylalanine, this CDR3 has 15 amino acids. Here the CDR3 DNA is all that survives: 45 bases in frame from base 1. V is reduced by 5 bases and J by 2 bases, leaving a spacing of 12 bases between them. Based on the germline V gene, the CDR1 and CDR2 sequences are SGHVS and FQNEAQ. The sample comes from a study of T cell responses to AZD1222 COVID-19 vaccine (TCRdb year 2021). With regard to the full study: AZD1222 recipients with second doses at about 4 weeks or about 12 weeks were pooled, because spike-specific TCR depth and breadth did not differ between schedules. TCR sequencing was performed for 230 to 250 trial participants, of whom around 210 were given two doses of AZD1222 and 26 were given two doses of MenACWY control vaccine. Trial participants were enrolled into age subgroups of 18-55, 56-69 and 70-plus years, which contained approximately 150, 30 and 60 TCR-sequenced participants, respectively.

The sample's time point label, decoded: baseline before first vaccination. Samples from vaccinated people were obtained from the UK trials COV001 and COV002, which included a single-blind randomized controlled phase 2/3 trial of AZD1222 (ChAdOx1 nCoV-19) in healthy adults. For TCRbeta chain sequencing, PBMC samples from trial participants were taken at day 0 and at day 28 after the second dose. Points the paper makes about the study in general: Vaccine-associated CD4 TCRs spanned the whole spike protein, with dominant responses in regions 160-218 and 743-854. Conclusions about previously exposed vaccinees are limited, since just a handful of AZD1222 recipients were seropositive for SARS-CoV-2 at baseline. Reportedly, close to half of the unique spike-specific TCRs recognized epitopes lying outside the regions that are mutated in the B.1.351 and B.1.1.7 variants. In the small 56-69-year group, the increase in depth fell short of significance, most likely because of low power. After two AZD1222 doses, both the breadth and the depth of spike-specific TCRs were significantly higher than at day 0 and than in MenACWY recipients. Because no samples from the day 14 peak response were available, repertoires could be characterized only after the peak T cell response. Most participants were white British and females outnumbered males, and the authors suggested that clonal diversity may have been underestimated.

The CDR3 regions of human TCRbeta chains were analyzed by immunosequencing. For the original study's pipeline: Repertoire TCRs were matched against a reference library of SARS-CoV-2-specific TCRs generated with the MIRA antigen-specificity platform. Breadth was defined as the fraction of unique TCRs that were SARS-CoV-2-associated. Depth was defined as the fraction of total T cells that were SARS-CoV-2-associated. Each spike-specific TCR was assigned to its reactive spike region and to a CD4 or CD8 class using the MIRA data. Log10-transformed breadth and depth values were compared by one-way ANOVA with Sidak's multiple comparisons tests. The source is immuneACCESS, and TCRdb retained only in-frame sequences with V and J called. Part of the clones is not carried over; for the studies checked, unresolved V genes explain less than half of this, and the remainder is unexplained. Clone size and V and J calls were adopted from that table, with D and trimming inferred from the DNA. The sample data list some 140,000 clones, and more than 85% of these were observed just once. Of the sample, around 3.2% is held by the ten largest clones.

The rearrangement combines TRBV7-8 with TRBJ2-2, with the D gene uncertain. This clonotype was sampled from an adult in good health. The sample consisted of peripheral blood, taken on day 0 of AZD1222 vaccination. The CDR3 region has the sequence CASSPQTSNTGELFF. The DNA sequence follows: TGTGCCAGCAGCCCTCAGACGTCCAACACCGGGGAGCTGTTTTTT.